The clone carrying this T cell receptor beta chain was counted a few times. The data are from a study of T-cell memory formation after mild COVID-19. V was trimmed by 2 bases and J by 7 bases, leaving 27 bases between them. This CDR3 has 19 amino acids. Germline V gene lookup returns CDR1 MNHEY and CDR2 SVGEGT. A 5'RACE reaction primed in the constant segment made cDNA libraries of TCR alpha and TCR beta, and these carried sample barcodes and UMIs. TCRdb ran MiXCR on the 5' RACE reads and lists one entry per CDR3 protein. The sample records roughly 200,000 distinct CDR3 sequences, around 16% being singletons.

This clonotype was sampled from an adult woman who had mild COVID-19 (a few samples of this study predate the infection). Cell type and time point are not known. The sample comprised PBMCs or a T cell subset sorted from them (not recorded which). The V gene is TRBV6-2 or TRBV6-3, the J gene TRBJ2-1; D perhaps matches TRBD2 (5 bases). The CDR3 protein is CASSYPTRNLAPLTNEQFF. The CDR3 nucleotides are TGTGCCAGCAGTTACCCTACACGGAACCTAGCCCCTCTTACGAATGAGCAGTTCTTC.